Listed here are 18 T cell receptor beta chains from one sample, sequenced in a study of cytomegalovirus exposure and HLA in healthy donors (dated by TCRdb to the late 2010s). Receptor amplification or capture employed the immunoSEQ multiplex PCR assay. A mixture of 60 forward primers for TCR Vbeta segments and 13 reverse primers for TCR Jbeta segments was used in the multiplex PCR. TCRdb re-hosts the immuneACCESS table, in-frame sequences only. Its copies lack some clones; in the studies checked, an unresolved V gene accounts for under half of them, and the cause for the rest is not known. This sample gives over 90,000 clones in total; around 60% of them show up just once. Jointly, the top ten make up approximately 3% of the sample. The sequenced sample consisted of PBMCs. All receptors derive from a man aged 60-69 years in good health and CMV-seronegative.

CDR3 protein: CASSRIGQGTGEQFF. The CDR3 coding sequence is TGTGCCAGCAGCCGAATAGGACAGGGTACGGGTGAGCAGTTCTTC. This sequence joins TRBV6-1 and TRBJ2-1; 8 bases map to TRBD1. V shed 6 bases and J 9 bases; nucleotides not matched to a gene: 13. CDR1 and CDR2 from the germline V gene are MNHNS and SASEGT. The CDR3 contains 15 residues.

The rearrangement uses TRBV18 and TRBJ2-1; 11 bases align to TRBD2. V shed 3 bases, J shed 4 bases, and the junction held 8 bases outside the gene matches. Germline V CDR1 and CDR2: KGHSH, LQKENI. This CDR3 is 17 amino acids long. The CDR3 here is CASSPSVAGGHYNEQFF. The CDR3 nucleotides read TGTGCCAGCTCACCGTCGGTAGCGGGGGGGCATTACAATGAGCAGTTCTTC.

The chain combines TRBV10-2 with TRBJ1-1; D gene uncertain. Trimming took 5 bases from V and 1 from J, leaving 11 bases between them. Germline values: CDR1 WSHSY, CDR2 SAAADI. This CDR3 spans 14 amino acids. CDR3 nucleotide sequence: TGCGCCAGCAGTCCCCCGGGTGGGAACACTGAAGCTTTCTTT. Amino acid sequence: CASSPPGGNTEAFF.

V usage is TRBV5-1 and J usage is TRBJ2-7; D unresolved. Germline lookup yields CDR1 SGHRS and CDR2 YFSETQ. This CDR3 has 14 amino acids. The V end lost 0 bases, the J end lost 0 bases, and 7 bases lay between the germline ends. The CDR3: CASSLGTVSYEQYF. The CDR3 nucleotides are TGCGCCAGCAGCTTGGGAACGGTCTCCTACGAGCAGTACTTC.

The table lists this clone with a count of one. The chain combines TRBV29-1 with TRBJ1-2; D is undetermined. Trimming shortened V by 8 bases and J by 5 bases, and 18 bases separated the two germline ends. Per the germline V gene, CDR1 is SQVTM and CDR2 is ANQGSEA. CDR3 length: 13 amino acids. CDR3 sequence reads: CSSLSDGSYGYTF. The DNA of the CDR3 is TGCAGCTCCTTATCGGACGGGAGTTATGGCTACACCTTC.

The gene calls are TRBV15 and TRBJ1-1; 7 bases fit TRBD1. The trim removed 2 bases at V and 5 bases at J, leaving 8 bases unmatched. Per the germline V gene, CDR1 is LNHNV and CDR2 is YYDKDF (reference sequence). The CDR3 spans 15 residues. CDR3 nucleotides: TGTGCCACCAGCAGATATACAGGGGACGTTACTGAAGCTTTCTTT. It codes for CATSRYTGDVTEAFF.

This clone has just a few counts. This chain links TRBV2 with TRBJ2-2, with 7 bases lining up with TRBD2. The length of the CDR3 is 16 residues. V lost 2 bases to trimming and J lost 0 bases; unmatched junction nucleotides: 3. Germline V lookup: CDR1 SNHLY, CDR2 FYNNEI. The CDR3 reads CASSEPLAANTGELFF. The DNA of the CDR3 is TGTGCCAGCAGTGAACCCCTAGCGGCGAACACCGGGGAGCTGTTTTTT.

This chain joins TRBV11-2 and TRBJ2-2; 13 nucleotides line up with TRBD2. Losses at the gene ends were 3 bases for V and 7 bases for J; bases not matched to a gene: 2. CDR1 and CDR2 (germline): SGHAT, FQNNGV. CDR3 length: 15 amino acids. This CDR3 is CASSFGTSGVGELFF. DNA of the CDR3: TGTGCCAGCAGCTTCGGGACTAGCGGGGTCGGGGAGCTGTTTTTT.

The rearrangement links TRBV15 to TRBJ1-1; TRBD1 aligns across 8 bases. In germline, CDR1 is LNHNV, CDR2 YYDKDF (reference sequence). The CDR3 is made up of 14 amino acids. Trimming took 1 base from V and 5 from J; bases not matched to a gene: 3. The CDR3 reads CATSRGRGRTEAFF. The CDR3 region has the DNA TGTGCCACCAGCAGAGGCAGGGGGCGAACTGAAGCTTTCTTT.

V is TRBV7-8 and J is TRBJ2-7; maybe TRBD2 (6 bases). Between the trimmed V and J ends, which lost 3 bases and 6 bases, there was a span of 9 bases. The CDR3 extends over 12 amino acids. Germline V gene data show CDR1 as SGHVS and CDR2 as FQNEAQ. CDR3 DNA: TGTGCCAGCAGCTTCGGGGGTGGCGAGCAGTACTTC. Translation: CASSFGGGEQYF. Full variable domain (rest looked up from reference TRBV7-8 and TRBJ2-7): GAGVSQSPRYKVAKRGQDVALRCDPISGHVSLFWYQQALGQGPEFLTYFQNEAQLDKSGLPSDRFFAERPEGSVSTLKIQRTQQEDSAVYLCASSFGGGEQYFGPGTRLTVT.

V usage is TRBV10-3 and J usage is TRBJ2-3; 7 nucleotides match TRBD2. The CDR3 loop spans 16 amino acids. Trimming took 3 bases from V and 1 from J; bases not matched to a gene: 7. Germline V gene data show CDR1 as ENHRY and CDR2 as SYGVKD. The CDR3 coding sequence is TGTGCCATCAGTGATTTTGCGGGAGTGGGCACAGATACGCAGTATTTT. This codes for CAISDFAGVGTDTQYF.

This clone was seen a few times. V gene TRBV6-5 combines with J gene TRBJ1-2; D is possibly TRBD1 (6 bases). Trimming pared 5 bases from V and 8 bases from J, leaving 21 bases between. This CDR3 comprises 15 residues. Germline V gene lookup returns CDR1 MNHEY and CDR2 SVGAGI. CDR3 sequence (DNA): TGTGCCAGCAGTGTTCTCTCCAGGGGCCCGGGGGGCTACACCTTC. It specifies CASSVLSRGPGGYTF.

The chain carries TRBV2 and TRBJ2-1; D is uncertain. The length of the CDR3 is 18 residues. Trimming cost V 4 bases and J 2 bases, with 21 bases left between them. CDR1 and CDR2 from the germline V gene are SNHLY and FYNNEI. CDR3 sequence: CASSGQLLYGSPYNEQFF. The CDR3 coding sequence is TGTGCCAGCAGTGGGCAGCTCCTCTATGGTAGCCCCTACAATGAGCAGTTCTTC.

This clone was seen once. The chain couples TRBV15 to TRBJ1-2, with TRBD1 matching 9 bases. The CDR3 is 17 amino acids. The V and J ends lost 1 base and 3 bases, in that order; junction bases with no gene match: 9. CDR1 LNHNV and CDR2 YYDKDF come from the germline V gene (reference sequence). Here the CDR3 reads CATSRGAGTGIDYGYTF. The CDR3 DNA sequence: TGTGCCACCAGCAGAGGAGCTGGGACAGGGATTGACTATGGCTACACCTTC.

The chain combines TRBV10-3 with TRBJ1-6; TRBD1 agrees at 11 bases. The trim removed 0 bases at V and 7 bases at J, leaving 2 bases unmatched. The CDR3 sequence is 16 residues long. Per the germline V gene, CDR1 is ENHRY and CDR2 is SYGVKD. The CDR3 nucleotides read TGTGCCATCAGTGAGTCGGGGGACAGGGGGAATTCACCCCTCCACTTT. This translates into CAISESGDRGNSPLHF.

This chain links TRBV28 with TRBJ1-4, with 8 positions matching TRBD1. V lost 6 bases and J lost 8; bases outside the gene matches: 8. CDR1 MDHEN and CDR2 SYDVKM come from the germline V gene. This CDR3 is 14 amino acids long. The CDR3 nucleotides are TGTGCCAGCAGGACGACAGGGGCGGGGGAAAAACTGTTTTTT. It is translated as CASRTTGAGEKLFF.

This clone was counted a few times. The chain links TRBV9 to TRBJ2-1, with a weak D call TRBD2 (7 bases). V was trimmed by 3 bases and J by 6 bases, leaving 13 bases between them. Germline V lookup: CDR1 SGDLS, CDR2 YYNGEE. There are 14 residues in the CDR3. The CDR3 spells CASSAEGGSNEQFF. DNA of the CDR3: TGTGCCAGCAGCGCTGAGGGGGGGAGCAATGAGCAGTTCTTC.

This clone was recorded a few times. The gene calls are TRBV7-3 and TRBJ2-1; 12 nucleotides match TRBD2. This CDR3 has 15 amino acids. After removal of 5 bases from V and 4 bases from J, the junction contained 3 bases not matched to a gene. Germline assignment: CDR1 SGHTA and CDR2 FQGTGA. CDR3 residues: CASSALAGGYNEQFF. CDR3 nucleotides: TGTGCCAGCAGCGCCCTAGCGGGAGGGTACAATGAGCAGTTCTTC.